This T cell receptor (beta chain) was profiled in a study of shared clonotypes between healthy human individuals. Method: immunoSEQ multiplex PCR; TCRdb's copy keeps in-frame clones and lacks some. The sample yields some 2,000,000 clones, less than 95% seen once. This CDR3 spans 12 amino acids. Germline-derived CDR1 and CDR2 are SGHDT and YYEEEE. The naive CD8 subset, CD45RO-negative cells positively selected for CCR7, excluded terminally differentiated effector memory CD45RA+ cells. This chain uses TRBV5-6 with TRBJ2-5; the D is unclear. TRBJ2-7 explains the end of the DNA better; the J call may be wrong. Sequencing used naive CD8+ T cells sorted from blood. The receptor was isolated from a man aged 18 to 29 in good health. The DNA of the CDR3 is TGTGCCAGCAGCTTGATGACCTACGAGCAGTACTTC. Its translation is CASSLMTYEQYF.